This TCR beta chain is drawn from a study of identical twins. The V gene lost 0 bases and the J gene lost 13 bases, with 16 bases spanning the gap. CDR3 length equals 14 residues. Germline V gives CDR1 ENHRY, CDR2 SYGVKD. Points on this clonotype: As yet, its antigen is unknown.

Regarding the study as a whole: Beta clonotypes that were abundant in cord blood contained fewer insertions, a pattern absent from memory repertoires. Conclusions were based on cross-sectional statistical analysis, without following the same donors.

TCRdb recomputed calls from the 5' RACE reads with MiXCR, one row per CDR3 protein. The sample carries about 1.7 million distinct CDR3 sequences, about 32% recorded once. This sequence originates from a newborn girl in good health. Sequencing was done on a sample of cord blood. This chain links TRBV10-3 with TRBJ2-1; maybe TRBD1 (6 bases). The DNA for the CDR3 is TGTGCCATCAGTGAGTCCCTACAGGGAGAGACCCAGTTCTTC. Translation: CAISESLQGETQFF.